Each of the 29 T cell receptor beta chains below was sequenced from the same sample in a study of regulatory T cells in long-lasting Graves disease. Documented time point: newly diagnosed GD, antithyroid drugs for less than 3 months. Scientists built the TCR library using RNA that was extracted from PBMCs. iRepertoire HTBI primers and Arm-PCR of CDR3 regions built TCR beta libraries. TCRdb redid the calling of the multiplex PCR reads with MiXCR, one entry per CDR3 protein. The sample carries 350,000 to 500,000 distinct CDR3 sequences, around 15% recorded once. These data are also associated with another study on T cells in Graves' hyperthyroidism and ophthalmopathy.

The sequenced sample was peripheral blood mononuclear cells (PBMCs), obtained at new diagnosis, from a patient treated with antithyroid drugs. The receptors shown here come from a woman aged 50 to 60 with Graves disease.

At least ten counts were recorded for this clonotype. V usage is TRBV5-1 and J usage is TRBJ2-1; D is unresolved. Trimming removed 3 bases at V and 3 bases at J, with 7 bases between. The CDR3 length is 13 residues. Germline V gene data show CDR1 as SGHRS and CDR2 as YFSETQ. The CDR3 loop is CASSSPVYNEQFF. CDR3 nucleotides: TGCGCCAGCAGCTCCCCGGTCTACAATGAGCAGTTCTTC.

At least ten counts were recorded for this clonotype. The chain carries TRBV3-1 and TRBJ2-3; D gene unclear. The CDR3 contains 14 residues. The germline V gene has CDR1 LGHDT and CDR2 YNNKEL (reference sequence). V was clipped by 0 bases and J by 3 bases, with 7 bases between them. CDR3 sequence (DNA): TGTGCCAGCAGCCAAGACACAGCTACAGATACGCAGTATTTT. Its translation: CASSQDTATDTQYF.

This clonotype has a handful of counts. This chain connects TRBV7-2 to TRBJ2-7, with unresolved D. The CDR3 totals 13 residues. V lost 0 bases to trimming and J lost 1 base, with 4 bases between them. Per germline, CDR1 SGHTA and CDR2 FQGNSA. CDR3 region: CASSLAQSYEQYF. The DNA for the CDR3 is TGTGCCAGCAGCTTAGCCCAATCCTACGAGCAGTACTTC.

V and J are TRBV14 and TRBJ1-1; D remains unclear. Trimming removed 4 bases at V and 0 bases at J, with 6 bases between. The CDR3 extends over 13 amino acids. Germline assignment: CDR1 SGHDN and CDR2 FVKESK. CDR3 nucleotide sequence: TGTGCCAGCAGCCCCTATTTGAACACTGAAGCTTTCTTT. Translation: CASSPYLNTEAFF. The variable domain in full, with the rest retrieved from reference TRBV14 and TRBJ1-1, is EAGVTQFPSHSVIEKGQTVTLRCDPISGHDNLYWYRRVMGKEIKFLLHFVKESKQDESGMPNNRFLAERTGGTYSTLKVQPAELEDSGVYFCASSPYLNTEAFFGQGTRLTVV.

This clonotype occurred many times. V is TRBV12-3 or TRBV12-4 and J is TRBJ2-1; 12 bases map to TRBD2. The CDR3 extends over 16 amino acids. Trimming cost V 5 bases and J 6 bases; bases outside gene matches: 8. CDR3 region: CASSPPTSGSFNEQFF. The CDR3 DNA sequence: TGTGCCAGCAGTCCCCCGACTAGCGGGAGCTTCAATGAGCAGTTCTTC.

As concerns this clonotype: A much bigger clone sits one base away, suggesting this may be a read error. J is TRBJ1-4 and V is TRBV6-1; D is unclear. Per germline, CDR1 MNHNS and CDR2 SASEGT. CDR3 length equals 14 residues. The CDR3 sequence: CASSPRMNNEELFF. The CDR3 nucleotides are TGTGCCAGCAGTCCCAGAATGAACAATGAAGAACTGTTTTTT.

The table lists this clonotype with many counts. The rearrangement uses TRBV10-3 and TRBJ2-1, with 12 positions matching TRBD2. After removal of 8 bases from V and 7 bases from J, the junction contained 3 bases not matched to a gene. The CDR3 sequence is 13 residues long. Germline V CDR1 and CDR2: ENHRY, SYGVKD. The CDR3 is CAIGTSGQNEQFF. The CDR3 DNA reads TGTGCCATCGGGACTAGCGGGCAAAATGAGCAGTTCTTC.

The chain employs TRBV28 and TRBJ1-5; no firm D call. With 8 bases removed from V and 0 bases from J, the gap between germline ends came to 11 bases. This CDR3 has 14 residues. CDR1 MDHEN and CDR2 SYDVKM come from the germline V gene. In DNA form, the CDR3 reads TGTGCCAGCTTTCCGGGATTTAGCAATCAGCCCCAGCATTTT. Protein product: CASFPGFSNQPQHF.

This clonotype was picked up many times. The chain is built from TRBV2 and TRBJ2-1; tentative D call: TRBD1 (6 bases). The CDR3 is made up of 13 amino acids. V lost 8 bases and J lost 2, with 10 bases in between. The germline CDR1 and CDR2 sequences are SNHLY and FYNNEI. Here the CDR3 DNA reads TGTGCCAGCGGGACACGACCCTACAATGAGCAGTTCTTC. Translating it yields CASGTRPYNEQFF.

This clonotype showed up many times. The chain links TRBV28 to TRBJ2-5; 8 nucleotides align to TRBD1. The length of the CDR3 is 16 residues. Looked up from germline, CDR1 is MDHEN and CDR2 is SYDVKM. The V and J ends lost 8 bases and 5 bases, in that order; junction bases with no gene match: 16. The CDR3 loop reads CASENNRGTRGETQYF. In DNA form, the CDR3 reads TGTGCCAGCGAAAACAACAGGGGGACAAGAGGTGAGACCCAGTACTTC.

This clonotype was seen at least ten times. The chain has TRBV10-3 and TRBJ2-1; weak D call: TRBD2 (7 bases). Germline lookup yields CDR1 ENHRY and CDR2 SYGVKD. V was clipped by 10 bases and J by 5 bases, with 21 bases between them. The CDR3 consists of 15 residues. Here the CDR3 reads CATFPPGGENNEQFF. The CDR3 nucleotides read TGTGCCACGTTCCCCCCGGGGGGCGAAAACAATGAGCAGTTCTTC.

Ten or more counts support this clonotype. J is TRBJ2-3 and V is TRBV5-1; 7 bases fit TRBD1. The CDR3 contains 16 residues. V was clipped by 2 bases and J by 0 bases; unmatched bases: 6. Germline CDR1 and CDR2: SGHRS and YFSETQ. CDR3 region: CASSFRRGMSTDTQYF. The CDR3 DNA reads TGCGCCAGCAGCTTTCGCAGGGGGATGAGCACAGATACGCAGTATTTT.

This clonotype was recorded a few times. The chain employs TRBV30 and TRBJ2-3; 8 bases are a match to TRBD2. Per germline, CDR1 GTSNPN and CDR2 SVGIG (reference sequence). The CDR3 length is 15 residues. V dropped 8 bases and J dropped 4; count of bases not matched to a gene: 14. The CDR3 sequence: CARNIPGLDADTQYF. CDR3 in DNA: TGTGCCCGGAATATTCCGGGACTAGACGCAGATACGCAGTATTTT.

This clonotype was seen many times. J is TRBJ2-3 and V is TRBV7-6, with TRBD1 as a possible D gene (7 bases). Trimming cost V 3 bases and J 4 bases, with 14 bases left between them. CDR3 length: 15 amino acids. Germline V gives CDR1 SGHVS, CDR2 FNYEAQ. The CDR3 region is CASSLRTGGSDTQYF. The DNA for the CDR3 is TGTGCCAGCAGCTTGAGGACAGGAGGGTCAGATACGCAGTATTTT.

This clonotype was counted ten times or more. This chain uses TRBV9 with TRBJ1-1, with D maybe TRBD1 (6 bases). CDR3 size: 16 residues. CDR1 is SGDLS and CDR2 is YYNGEE in the germline V gene. Trimming cost V 0 bases and J 3 bases, with 15 bases left between them. The CDR3, as DNA: TGTGCCAGCAGCGTAGATGCGGAGACAGGCGACACTGAAGCTTTCTTT. Protein product: CASSVDAETGDTEAFF.

This clonotype came up many times. The DNA for the CDR3 is TGTGCCAGCAGCTTACAGGGGACTAACACTGAAGCTTTCTTT. Its translation: CASSLQGTNTEAFF. This rearrangement joins TRBV7-3 to TRBJ1-1; tentatively, D is TRBD1 (6 bases). Germline V gene sequence: CDR1 SGHTA, CDR2 FQGTGA. The CDR3 consists of 14 residues. V gave up 2 bases and J gave up 2 bases, with 9 bases separating them.

In its sample, this clonotype was seen a few times. The chain uses TRBV5-6 and TRBJ2-7; either TRBD1 or TRBD2 may supply D (7 bases each). The CDR3 loop spans 15 amino acids. Trimming shortened V by 4 bases and J by 0 bases, and 14 bases separated the two germline ends. Germline V gives CDR1 SGHDT, CDR2 YYEEEE. The CDR3, as DNA: TGTGCCAGCAGCCGAGGGGGCGGGGGCTCCTACGAGCAGTACTTC. This gives the protein CASSRGGGGSYEQYF.

Turning to this clonotype: Given a much more abundant clone one base away, this may be a read error. CDR3 in amino acids: CASSLELGASYGYTF. The CDR3 coding sequence is TGTGCCAGCAGCCTAGAGCTGGGGGCTTCTTATGGCTACACCTTC. This chain connects TRBV11-2 to TRBJ1-2; TRBD1 might be the D (6 bases). CDR1 is SGHAT and CDR2 is FQNNGV in the germline V gene. This CDR3 is 15 amino acids long.

This clonotype came up a few times. The chain links TRBV5-6 to TRBJ2-2, with unresolved D. CDR1 and CDR2 from the germline V gene are SGHDT and YYEEEE. V was pared by 5 bases and J by 0 bases, with 11 bases between. The CDR3 consists of 15 residues. This CDR3 is CASRLLAANTGELFF. CDR3 DNA: TGTGCCAGCAGATTATTGGCGGCGAACACCGGGGAGCTGTTTTTT. Combining the CDR3 with reference TRBV5-6 and TRBJ2-2 gives the whole variable domain DAGVTQSPTHLIKTRGQQVTLRCSPKSGHDTVSWYQQALGQGPQFIFQYYEEEERQRGNFPDRFSGHQFPNYSSELNVNALLLGDSALYLCASRLLAANTGELFFGEGSRLTVL.

This clonotype was detected ten times or more. The chain combines TRBV10-3 with TRBJ2-7; no reliable D call. The CDR3 totals 15 residues. The ends were cut back, 6 bases at V and 1 base at J, with 16 bases in the middle. Germline V gene data show CDR1 as ENHRY and CDR2 as SYGVKD. The CDR3 is CAIRVIRSQSYEQYF. CDR3 sequence (DNA): TGTGCCATCAGGGTTATAAGGAGTCAGTCCTACGAGCAGTACTTC.

This clonotype showed up many times. The rearrangement joins TRBV28 to TRBJ2-3, with 7 bases fitting TRBD2. This CDR3 has 15 residues. Unmatched junction bases numbered 6, after V lost 6 bases and J lost 0 bases. Germline-derived CDR1 and CDR2 are MDHEN and SYDVKM. For the CDR3, the DNA is TGTGCCAGCAGCACCTCTAGCGGCAGCACAGATACGCAGTATTTT. This encodes CASSTSSGSTDTQYF.

The chain uses TRBV5-4 and TRBJ2-2; 7 nucleotides match TRBD2. V was pared by 4 bases and J by 1 base, with 7 bases of the junction left unmatched. The CDR3 has 16 residues. CDR1 is SGHNT and CDR2 is YYREEE in the germline V gene (reference sequence). The CDR3: CASSTPLAVNTGELFF. The CDR3, as DNA: TGTGCCAGCAGCACCCCTCTAGCGGTGAACACCGGGGAGCTGTTTTTT.

In its sample, this clonotype was seen many times. J is TRBJ1-6 and V is TRBV2; no clear D gene. Germline V gene lookup returns CDR1 SNHLY and CDR2 FYNNEI. The CDR3 is 13 residues long. Trimming cost V 7 bases and J 3 bases, with 7 bases left between them. CDR3 protein: CASKDNYNSPLHF. CDR3 DNA sequence: TGTGCCAGCAAGGATAACTATAATTCACCCCTCCACTTT.

This clonotype has a count of ten or more. V is TRBV7-9 and J is TRBJ2-1; 9 bases map to TRBD2. The CDR3 is 15 residues long. Trimming removed 3 bases from V and 5 bases from J; junction bases left unmatched: 5. CDR1 SEHNR and CDR2 FQNEAQ come from the germline V gene (reference sequence). For the CDR3, the DNA is TGTGCCAGCAGCTTGCTAGCGGGGATCCACAATGAGCAGTTCTTC. Amino acids: CASSLLAGIHNEQFF.

Concerning this clonotype itself: A single base separates this from a much larger clone, so it may be a read error. This likely comes from a read error, as the CDR3 has no conserved phenylalanine or tryptophan at its end. The V and J genes are TRBV28 and TRBJ2-7, with TRBD1 matching 7 bases. Trimming took 5 bases from V and 1 from J; bases not matched to a gene: 11. The CDR3 runs to 16 residues. Germline CDR1 MDHEN, CDR2 SYDVKM. The CDR3: CASSTSRQGGSYEQYL. CDR3 coding DNA: TGTGCCAGCAGTACCTCCCGACAGGGCGGTTCCTACGAGCAGTACCTC.

This clonotype was counted only a few times. One junction end disagrees with the germline gene, perhaps due to a read error. The V call is TRBV6-2 or TRBV6-3, the J call TRBJ2-2, with D perhaps assigned TRBD1 or TRBD2 (5 bases each). Germline V CDR1 and CDR2: MNHEY, SVGEGT. This CDR3 contains 15 residues. CDR3 amino acids: CATRLVGANTGELLF. CDR3 DNA: TGTGCCACCCGCCTCGTCGGGGCGAACACCGGGGAGCTGCTTTTT.

This clonotype was observed at least ten times. The chain has TRBV24-1 and TRBJ1-3; 7 bases agree with TRBD1. Trimming at V came to 4 bases and at J to 5 bases, leaving 7 bases not matched to a gene. The CDR3 sequence is 15 residues long. The germline V gene encodes CDR1 KGHDR and CDR2 SFDVKD. In DNA form, the CDR3 reads TGTGCCACCAGTGACGGTGACAGGGATCGAAACACCATATATTTT. Amino acids: CATSDGDRDRNTIYF.

This clonotype was detected only a few times. The V call is TRBV6-2 or TRBV6-3, the J call TRBJ1-2; D is perhaps TRBD1 (6 bases). Germline values: CDR1 MNHEY, CDR2 SVGEGT. The CDR3 totals 14 residues. V gave up 5 bases and J gave up 8 bases, with 18 bases separating them. CDR3 in DNA: TGTGCCAGCAGTGAAAAGGGGGGGGTTGGGGGCTACACCTTC. Translated, it gives CASSEKGGVGGYTF.

This chain joins TRBV5-6 and TRBJ1-4, with D perhaps matching TRBD1 (5 bases). The germline V gene has CDR1 SGHDT and CDR2 YYEEEE. Trimming stripped 0 bases from V and 7 bases from J, with 7 bases between. The CDR3 consists of 13 residues. CDR3 sequence: CASSLGRAEKLFF. In nucleotides, the CDR3 is TGTGCCAGCAGCTTGGGCAGGGCTGAAAAACTGTTTTTT. Full variable domain (rest looked up from reference TRBV5-6 and TRBJ1-4): DAGVTQSPTHLIKTRGQQVTLRCSPKSGHDTVSWYQQALGQGPQFIFQYYEEEERQRGNFPDRFSGHQFPNYSSELNVNALLLGDSALYLCASSLGRAEKLFFGSGTQLSVL.